The rows below give T cell receptor beta chains drawn from one sample of a study of neurological immune-mediated disorders. Each CDR3 protein gets one entry after TCRdb re-called the 5' RACE reads with MiXCR. This sample has about 76,000 distinct CDR3 sequences; 17% occur once, and the top ten carry approximately 15%. Sequencing was performed on PBMCs. All receptors come from a woman in her 40s in good health. CDR3s include the opening cysteine and the closing phenylalanine or tryptophan. Fields, in order: J gene, V gene, D gene, clone size, CDR3 protein, CDR3 DNA. A D gene is named only where the DNA matches it firmly. Part of the rows lack a size; the others show once, few, many or a class for expanded clones.

TRBJ2-5 TRBV7-2 . . CASSPTGLQETQYF TGTGCCAGCAGCCCCACGGGACTCCAAGAGACCCAGTACTTC
TRBJ2-7 TRBV6-5 . many CASRSHNAYEQYF TGTGCCAGCAGATCCCACAATGCCTACGAGCAGTACTTC
TRBJ1-2 TRBV24-1 . . CATSDFGDANYGYTF TGTGCCACCAGTGATTTCGGGGACGCTAACTATGGCTACACCTTC
TRBJ2-1 TRBV30 TRBD2 few CAWSGRLAGSRHEQFF TGTGCCTGGAGTGGGAGACTAGCGGGGTCGCGGCATGAGCAGTTCTTC
TRBJ1-4 TRBV7-3 . . CASSLGRDLNEKLFF TGTGCCAGCAGCTTAGGGAGGGACCTTAATGAAAAACTGTTTTTT
TRBJ2-3 TRBV12-3/TRBV12-4 . many CASSPRGDLDTQYF TGTGCCAGCAGCCCAAGAGGGGACCTGGATACGCAGTATTTT
TRBJ1-1 TRBV6-2/TRBV6-3 . . CASSYGRAGENTEAFF TGTGCCAGCAGTTACGGCCGGGCGGGGGAGAACACTGAAGCTTTCTTT
TRBJ2-2 TRBV6-6 . few CASSYQGSGELFF TGTGCCAGCAGTTACCAAGGTTCCGGGGAGCTGTTTTTT
TRBJ2-2 TRBV6-5 . few CASSYSSAGELFF TGTGCCAGCAGTTACTCCTCCGCCGGGGAGCTGTTTTTT
TRBJ2-6 TRBV2 . many CASSGGNSGANVLTF TGTGCCAGCAGTGGCGGGAATTCTGGGGCCAACGTCCTGACTTTC
TRBJ1-1 TRBV20-1 . many CSASLAQYTEAFF TGCAGTGCTAGTCTAGCACAGTACACTGAAGCTTTCTTT
TRBJ2-7 TRBV5-1 TRBD2 . CASSWSLTSGSYEQYF TGCGCCAGCAGCTGGAGTCTGACTAGCGGGTCCTACGAGCAGTACTTC
TRBJ2-1 TRBV6-5 . . CASRAAAGNNEQFF TGTGCCAGCAGGGCGGCGGCAGGGAACAATGAGCAGTTCTTC
TRBJ1-1 TRBV5-1 . many CASSLEGGNTEAFF TGCGCCAGCAGCCTGGAAGGGGGGAACACTGAAGCTTTCTTT
TRBJ1-1 TRBV4-3 TRBD1 many CASSQEGQGAAEAFF TGCGCCAGCAGCCAAGAAGGGCAGGGGGCGGCTGAAGCTTTCTTT
TRBJ1-2 TRBV4-1 TRBD1 many CASSQPRTGDKDGYTF TGCGCCAGCAGCCAGCCTCGAACAGGGGACAAGGATGGCTACACCTTC
TRBJ2-3 TRBV7-2 TRBD2 many CASRLDGLAGGPHTQYF TGTGCCAGCAGGCTAGACGGGCTAGCGGGGGGGCCTCATACGCAGTATTTT
TRBJ1-1 TRBV7-2 . many CASSLIRDGEAFF TGTGCCAGCAGCTTAATTCGTGACGGTGAAGCTTTCTTT
TRBJ2-5 TRBV7-3 . . CASSLTGPSRRETQYF TGTGCCAGCAGCTTGACCGGGCCCTCAAGGAGAGAGACCCAGTACTTC
TRBJ1-1 TRBV10-3 . medium-sized CAISQPGLYTEAFF TGTGCCATCAGTCAGCCCGGACTGTACACTGAAGCTTTCTTT
TRBJ2-3 TRBV7-2 TRBD2 few CASSLVAGGRGTQYF TGTGCCAGCAGCTTAGTAGCGGGGGGGCGTGGTACGCAGTATTTT
TRBJ2-5 TRBV5-1 TRBD2 many CASSPSGGGASETQYF TGCGCCAGCAGCCCATCAGGCGGGGGGGCTTCGGAGACCCAGTACTTC
TRBJ1-1 TRBV5-1 . . CASSFGAATMNTEAFF TGCGCCAGCAGCTTCGGGGCAGCTACCATGAACACTGAAGCTTTCTTT
TRBJ2-3 TRBV5-1 TRBD2 many CASSLAGTSGALSTDTQYF TGCGCCAGCAGCTTGGCCGGGACTAGCGGGGCGCTTAGCACAGATACGCAGTATTTT
TRBJ1-1 TRBV19 . . CASTIVGSPNTEAFF TGTGCCAGTACCATCGTTGGGTCTCCGAACACTGAAGCTTTCTTT
TRBJ1-5 TRBV12-5 TRBD1 many CASGSAGQRYSNQPQHF TGTGCTAGTGGTTCAGCGGGACAGAGATATAGCAATCAGCCCCAGCATTTT
TRBJ1-6 TRBV5-1 . . CASSFDRDDSPLHF TGCGCCAGCAGCTTCGATCGGGACGATTCACCCCTCCACTTT
TRBJ1-1 TRBV6-6 . many CASSLSRGTEAFF TGTGCCAGCAGCCTTTCCAGGGGCACTGAAGCTTTCTTT
TRBJ2-7 TRBV20-1 . many CSADFRGAPEQYF TGCAGTGCTGATTTTAGGGGGGCCCCCGAGCAGTACTTC
TRBJ2-1 TRBV5-1 TRBD1 . CASSLTGGSYNEQFF TGCGCCAGCAGCTTAACAGGGGGCTCCTACAATGAGCAGTTCTTC
TRBJ1-5 TRBV12-3/TRBV12-4 . many CASSGGKIQPQHF TGTGCCAGCAGCGGGGGGAAAATTCAGCCCCAGCATTTT
TRBJ2-2 TRBV10-3 TRBD1 many CAISELTGSTGELFF TGTGCCATCAGTGAGTTGACAGGGAGCACCGGGGAGCTGTTTTTT
TRBJ2-5 TRBV4-1 . many CASTPSKGHQETQYF TGCGCCAGCACACCGTCCAAGGGACACCAAGAGACCCAGTACTTC
TRBJ1-1 TRBV20-1 . many CSARGYLRDEAFF TGCAGTGCTAGAGGCTATCTACGAGATGAAGCTTTCTTT
TRBJ1-4 TRBV20-1 . many CSARVRAWGEKLFF TGCAGTGCTAGAGTAAGGGCCTGGGGTGAAAAACTGTTTTTT
TRBJ1-2 TRBV28 . . CASSFQGCGYTF TGTGCCAGCAGTTTTCAGGGGTGTGGCTACACCTTC
TRBJ2-5 TRBV10-2 TRBD2 . CASSALGGEETQYF TGCGCCAGCAGTGCCCTGGGGGGGGAGGAGACCCAGTACTTC
TRBJ2-3 TRBV6-1 . many CASSTQGIDTQYF TGTGCCAGCAGTACTCAGGGTATAGATACGCAGTATTTT
TRBJ2-5 TRBV6-2/TRBV6-3 TRBD1 many CASTHGAGGRETQYF TGTGCCAGCACCCACGGGGCAGGGGGCCGTGAGACCCAGTACTTC
TRBJ2-3 TRBV5-5 . many CASSTQGWGTDTQYF TGTGCCAGCAGCACCCAGGGATGGGGCACAGATACGCAGTATTTT
TRBJ1-4 TRBV18 TRBD1 few CASARGTGDEKLFF TGTGCCAGCGCCCGCGGGACAGGGGATGAAAAACTGTTTTTT
TRBJ1-2 TRBV6-2/TRBV6-3 . many CASSYQHQPDFGYTF TGTGCCAGCAGTTACCAGCATCAGCCGGATTTTGGCTACACCTTC
TRBJ1-4 TRBV6-5 TRBD1 . CASKQGATNEKLFF TGTGCCAGCAAACAGGGGGCAACTAATGAAAAACTGTTTTTT
TRBJ2-2 TRBV12-3/TRBV12-4 . . CASSSPGVEQFF TGTGCCAGCAGTTCCCCCGGCGTGGAGCAGTTTTTT